Following are 25 T cell receptor beta chains from one sample sequenced in a study of T cells in Graves' hyperthyroidism and ophthalmopathy. Amplified TCR beta CDR3 regions derived from RNA transcripts. During a first-round RT-PCR of the TCR CDR3, the HTBI primer set was used. TCRdb called the multiplex PCR reads again in MiXCR, with one record for every CDR3 protein. The data show hundreds of thousands of distinct CDR3 sequences, with nearly 45% seen just once and 6.5% to 9% held by the top ten. Specimen: peripheral blood or thyroid tissue (not recorded which). These receptor sequences come from an adult man with Graves' disease, either hyperthyroidism or ophthalmopathy (not recorded which).

This sequence joins TRBV15 and TRBJ1-6; perhaps TRBD1 as D (6 bases). With 2 bases removed from V and 7 bases from J, the gap between germline ends came to 6 bases. Per germline, CDR1 LNHNV and CDR2 YYDKDF (reference sequence). This CDR3 spans 13 amino acids. CDR3 in DNA: TGTGCCACCAGCAGACAGGGGAATTCACCCCTCCACTTT. Residues: CATSRQGNSPLHF.

The V call is TRBV5-1, the J call TRBJ2-2; 8 nucleotides line up with TRBD2. V shed 3 bases, J shed 7 bases, and the junction held 11 bases outside the gene matches. Germline CDR1 and CDR2: SGHRS and YFSETQ. There are 16 residues in the CDR3. Here the CDR3 DNA reads TGCGCCAGCAGCTCAACCGGGACTAGTTATGGCGGGGAGCTGTTTTTT. This encodes CASSSTGTSYGGELFF. The whole variable domain, filled in from reference TRBV5-1 and TRBJ2-2, reads KAGVTQTPRYLIKTRGQQVTLSCSPISGHRSVSWYQQTPGQGLQFLFEYFSETQRNKGNFPGRFSGRQFSNSRSEMNVSTLELGDSALYLCASSSTGTSYGGELFFGEGSRLTVL.

This clonotype was observed at least ten times. The rearrangement joins TRBV10-3 to TRBJ1-1, with 8 bases fitting TRBD1. Germline CDR1 reads ENHRY; CDR2 reads SYGVKD. The length of the CDR3 is 14 residues. J was trimmed by 4 bases and V by 10 bases; bases with no gene match: 11. As DNA, the CDR3 is TGTGCCACGGAGGCAGGGGGCGAGGGCACTGAAGCTTTCTTT. Translation gives CATEAGGEGTEAFF.

The sample holds many counts of this clonotype. The V and J genes are TRBV20-1 and TRBJ1-2, with D tentatively TRBD1 (6 bases). V lost 3 bases and J lost 3, with 8 bases in between. The CDR3 length is 12 residues. Germline V gene data show CDR1 as DFQATT and CDR2 as SNEGSKA (reference sequence). The CDR3 region is CSARDRDYGYTF. DNA for the CDR3: TGCAGTGCTAGGGACAGAGACTATGGCTACACCTTC.

This sequence joins TRBV29-1 and TRBJ2-5; 9 bases are shared with TRBD1. Per germline, CDR1 SQVTM and CDR2 ANQGSEA. The V segment lost 3 bases and the J segment 4 bases; nucleotides outside the gene matches: 6. The CDR3 length is 14 residues. This chain's CDR3 is CSVDRDRDRETQYF. In DNA, the CDR3 is TGCAGCGTTGATCGGGACAGGGATCGAGAGACCCAGTACTTC.

This clonotype was counted between two and nine times. The chain couples TRBV12-3 or TRBV12-4 to TRBJ1-4; D gene unclear. The CDR3 consists of 15 residues. V gave up 2 bases and J gave up 4 bases, with 11 bases separating them. CDR3 nucleotide sequence: TGTGCCAGCAGTTTATGGCAGAACATTAATGAAAAACTGTTTTTT. Its translation: CASSLWQNINEKLFF.

This clonotype occurred a few times. A single base separates this from a much larger clone, so it may be a read error. The rearrangement uses TRBV3-1 and TRBJ2-5; 9 nucleotides align to TRBD2. The CDR3 is made up of 13 amino acids. Germline CDR1 is LGHDT and CDR2 is YNNKEL (reference sequence). Germline trimming cut 6 bases from V and 3 bases from J; bases unmatched to any gene: 2. Written as DNA, the CDR3 is TGTGCCAGCAGTTGGACTAGCGAAGAGACCCAGTACTTC. This gives the protein CASSWTSEETQYF.

The chain is built from TRBV7-8 and TRBJ1-5; D is unresolved. V lost 0 bases to trimming and J lost 0 bases, with 9 bases between them. The CDR3 is made up of 16 amino acids. Germline V gene lookup returns CDR1 SGHVS and CDR2 FQNEAQ. The CDR3 loop reads CASSLASMNSNQPQHF. CDR3 DNA: TGTGCCAGCAGCTTAGCCTCTATGAATAGCAATCAGCCCCAGCATTTT.

The chain uses TRBV2 and TRBJ1-5; maybe TRBD1 (5 bases). CDR3 length equals 12 residues. CDR1 is SNHLY and CDR2 is FYNNEI in the germline V gene. V was pared by 8 bases and J by 4 bases, with 9 bases between. CDR3 bases: TGTGCCAGCGGCAGGGCGAATCAGCCCCAGCATTTT. This codes for CASGRANQPQHF. The variable domain in full, completed from reference TRBV2 and TRBJ1-5, reads EPEVTQTPSHQVTQMGQEVILRCVPISNHLYFYWYRQILGQKVEFLVSFYNNEISEKSEIFDDQFSVERPDGSNFTLKIRSTKLEDSAMYFCASGRANQPQHFGDGTRLSIL.

The V call is TRBV12-3 or TRBV12-4, the J call TRBJ1-1; 8 bases align to TRBD1. V shed 6 bases, J shed 1 base, and the junction held 10 bases outside the gene matches. The CDR3 has 16 amino acids. CDR3 DNA sequence: TGTGCCAGCAGCCCAAACCCCGGGACAGGGAACACTGAAGCTTTCTTT. Translating gives CASSPNPGTGNTEAFF.

This clonotype was seen a handful of times. The chain couples TRBV19 to TRBJ1-1; 10 bases fit TRBD1. Germline V gives CDR1 LNHDA, CDR2 SQIVND (reference sequence). The trim removed 9 bases at V and 2 bases at J, leaving 6 bases unmatched. The CDR3 sequence is 14 residues long. CDR3 sequence reads: CASAWTGGNTEAFF. The CDR3 DNA reads TGTGCCAGCGCTTGGACAGGGGGAAACACTGAAGCTTTCTTT.

The J gene is TRBJ1-5, the V gene TRBV19; no definite D call. Germline V gene data show CDR1 as LNHDA and CDR2 as SQIVND (reference sequence). The CDR3 covers 14 residues. The V end was cut by 5 bases, the J end by 4 bases, with 12 bases between. CDR3 coding DNA: TGTGCCAGTAGTGGCGCAAAATCTAATCAGCCCCAGCATTTT. As protein: CASSGAKSNQPQHF.

The chain's CDR3 is CSARGSGEEYF. The CDR3 DNA sequence: TGCAGTGCTCGAGGCAGTGGAGAAGAGTACTTC. The V and J genes are TRBV20-1 and TRBJ2-5; D unresolved. This CDR3 has 11 amino acids. Between the trimmed V and J ends, which lost 5 bases and 12 bases, there was a span of 16 bases. Germline CDR1 reads DFQATT; CDR2 reads SNEGSKA (reference sequence).

This clonotype was observed at least ten times. The J gene is TRBJ2-5, the V gene TRBV2; possible D gene TRBD2, 5 bases. Trimming pared 6 bases from V and 3 bases from J, leaving 11 bases between. This CDR3 is 13 amino acids long. The germline V gene encodes CDR1 SNHLY and CDR2 FYNNEI. CDR3 DNA sequence: TGTGCCAGCAGGGTAACTAGAGAAGAGACCCAGTACTTC. This codes for CASRVTREETQYF.

This clonotype appeared a few times. The chain employs TRBV6-1 and TRBJ2-2, with D possibly matching TRBD1 (5 bases). V was clipped by 6 bases and J by 1 base, with 18 bases between them. The CDR3 covers 17 residues. Germline V gene data show CDR1 as MNHNS and CDR2 as SASEGT. As DNA, the CDR3 is TGTGCCAGCAGCCCTAGAGGTGGGGCGATGAACACCGGGGAGCTGTTTTTT. Protein sequence: CASSPRGGAMNTGELFF.

This clonotype was observed a single time. V gene TRBV25-1 combines with J gene TRBJ1-1; TRBD1 is a possible D gene (5 bases). Trimming took off 0 bases at V and 4 bases at J, with 9 bases between the two ends. The CDR3 is 14 amino acids. The V gene's germline CDR1 is MGHDK and CDR2 SYGVNS. CDR3 coding DNA: TGTGCCAGCAGTGAATATTCAGGGCCCACTGAAGCTTTCTTT. It codes for CASSEYSGPTEAFF.

There are a few counts of this clonotype. The chain is built from TRBV25-1 and TRBJ2-5, with TRBD1 identical over 9 bases. This CDR3 region has 14 residues. Germline CDR1 reads MGHDK; CDR2 reads SYGVNS. The junction had 7 bases not matched to a gene; V was cut back by 6 bases and J by 5 bases. CDR3 bases: TGTGCCAGCAGGTCTACAGGGGGCAGGGAGACCCAGTACTTC. Its translation is CASRSTGGRETQYF.

This clonotype was detected many times. The rearrangement uses TRBV7-9 and TRBJ1-4, with D unclear. The germline V gene encodes CDR1 SEHNR and CDR2 FQNEAQ (reference sequence). This CDR3 spans 13 amino acids. Trimming left V 8 bases short and J 3 bases short, with 10 bases between. CDR3 nucleotide sequence: TGTGCCAGCGCGCAGGCATCTAATGAAAAACTGTTTTTT. It translates to CASAQASNEKLFF.

The CDR3 sequence: CASQGAGELFF. The CDR3 DNA is TGTGCCAGCCAAGGCGCCGGGGAGCTGTTTTTT. The chain couples TRBV6-5 to TRBJ2-2; no definite D call. V lost 8 bases to trimming and J lost 6 bases, with 7 bases between them. This CDR3 has 11 residues. The germline CDR1 and CDR2 sequences are MNHEY and SVGAGI.

The count of this clonotype is one. CDR3: CASRGQPSSYEQYF. In DNA, the CDR3 is TGCGCCAGCAGAGGACAGCCAAGCTCCTACGAGCAGTACTTC. This chain links TRBV10-2 with TRBJ2-7; the D gene is possibly TRBD1 (6 bases). The CDR3 is 14 amino acids. V lost 6 bases, J lost 0 bases, and 12 bases lay in between. CDR1 WSHSY and CDR2 SAAADI come from the germline V gene.

This chain uses TRBV20-1 with TRBJ1-6; 9 positions agree with TRBD1. Germline lookup yields CDR1 DFQATT and CDR2 SNEGSKA (reference sequence). This CDR3 contains 16 residues. Germline trimming cut 0 bases from V and 6 bases from J; bases unmatched to any gene: 6. As DNA, the CDR3 is TGCAGTGCTAGAGACCCCACGACAGGGGGTAATTCACCCCTCCACTTT. This codes for CSARDPTTGGNSPLHF.

The chain recombines TRBV7-9 with TRBJ1-3; possible D gene TRBD1, 5 bases. V lost 8 bases, J lost 3 bases, and 17 bases lay in between. This CDR3 spans 15 amino acids. The germline CDR1 and CDR2 sequences are SEHNR and FQNEAQ (reference sequence). The CDR3 reads CASSPTQGIGNTIYF. CDR3 nucleotide sequence: TGTGCCAGCTCACCAACTCAGGGAATTGGAAACACCATATATTTT. The variable domain in full, with the rest retrieved from reference TRBV7-9 and TRBJ1-3, is DTGVSQNPRHKITKRGQNVTFRCDPISEHNRLYWYRQTLGQGPEFLTYFQNEAQLEKSRLLSDRFSAERPKGSFSTLEIQRTEQGDSAMYLCASSPTQGIGNTIYFGEGSWLTVV.

This clonotype was seen only once. V gene TRBV29-1 combines with J gene TRBJ1-1; TRBD1 might be the D (6 bases). The V and J ends lost 7 bases and 0 bases respectively, with 15 bases between them. Germline loops: CDR1 SQVTM, CDR2 ANQGSEA. This CDR3 comprises 14 residues. The CDR3 nucleotides are TGCAGCGCCCAACAGGGAGGAGTGAACACTGAAGCTTTCTTT. This gives the protein CSAQQGGVNTEAFF.

This clonotype was recorded a few times. The chain carries TRBV7-2 and TRBJ2-7; D may correspond to TRBD1 or TRBD2 (5 bases each). The CDR3 runs to 15 residues. The V and J ends lost 6 bases and 1 base respectively, with 16 bases between them. Germline V gene lookup returns CDR1 SGHTA and CDR2 FQGNSA. CDR3 sequence: CASSSGGGGSYEQYF. Here the CDR3 DNA reads TGTGCCAGCAGTTCGGGTGGTGGGGGTTCCTACGAGCAGTACTTC.

The chain employs TRBV6-5 and TRBJ1-6; D possibly corresponds to TRBD1 (5 bases). The germline V gene encodes CDR1 MNHEY and CDR2 SVGAGI. The CDR3 loop spans 13 amino acids. V was shortened by 5 bases and J by 11 bases, with 13 bases between the two germline ends. The CDR3 nucleotides are TGTGCCAGCAGTGCCCAGGGATTGGCACCCCTCCACTTT. Translation gives CASSAQGLAPLHF.